The 17 T cell receptor beta chains below come from one sample, sequenced in a study of CD8+CD57+ T cells in acquired aplastic anemia. Researchers used genomic DNA as the template to profile TCR beta VDJ and CDR3. MiXCR was run by TCRdb on the reads, yielding one entry per CDR3 protein. In the table there are over 150,000 distinct CDR3 sequences, roughly three fifths of which are singletons. Those patients picked for sequencing had displayed CD8+CD57+ cell expansion on flow cytometry. Sequenced input: sorted CD4+, CD8+, or CD8+CD57+ T cells (not recorded which) from PBMCs. The receptors stem from a human donor with aplastic anemia.

This clonotype occurred once. The V and J genes are TRBV7-9 and TRBJ2-7; D ambiguous. V lost 6 bases and J 0 bases, leaving 15 bases between the germline ends. This CDR3 spans 15 amino acids. CDR1 is SEHNR and CDR2 is FQNEAQ in the germline V gene (reference sequence). The CDR3 DNA reads as TGTGCCAGCAGTCGCCCCCCGGTACTCTCCTACGAGCAGTACTTC. Protein: CASSRPPVLSYEQYF.

With regard to this clonotype: Lacking the conserved final phenylalanine or tryptophan, this CDR3 likely reflects a read error. It is unclear where the CDR3 begins or ends on the DNA, so no DNA is shown, and the CDR3 is as TCRdb lists it. The chain joins TRBV7-9 to TRBJ1-4. The germline gives CDR1 SEHNR, CDR2 FQNEAQ (reference sequence). With termini counted, the CDR3 has 9 amino acids. The CDR3 spells CASSLEGGR.

This chain connects TRBV19 to TRBJ1-5, with TRBD1 as a possible D gene (5 bases). Per the germline V gene, CDR1 is LNHDA and CDR2 is SQIVND (reference sequence). The CDR3 totals 13 residues. V dropped 9 bases and J dropped 8 bases, with 17 bases sitting between them. DNA for the CDR3: TGTGCCAGCAACACGGGGGTTTGGGAGCCCCAGCATTTT. Protein: CASNTGVWEPQHF.

This clonotype has a single count. V is TRBV7-9 and J is TRBJ1-4; a weak D match, TRBD1 (5 bases). Germline CDR1 reads SEHNR; CDR2 reads FQNEAQ (reference sequence). This CDR3 is 15 amino acids long. V was clipped by 6 bases and J by 7 bases, with 18 bases between them. The chain's CDR3 is CASSRTSGGLEKLFF. The CDR3 DNA follows: TGTGCCAGCAGTCGGACTAGCGGGGGACTTGAAAAACTGTTTTTT.

This clonotype was seen once. This rearrangement joins TRBV9 to TRBJ1-5, with D unclear. Deletions cut 1 base from V and 3 bases from J, with 5 bases between. CDR1 SGDLS and CDR2 YYNGEE come from the germline V gene. This CDR3 region has 13 residues. The CDR3 reads CASSVSDNQPQHF. The CDR3 DNA reads TGTGCCAGCAGCGTAAGTGACAATCAGCCCCAGCATTTT.

This chain links TRBV20-1 with TRBJ1-2; D gene unclear. V dropped 4 bases and J dropped 4 bases, with 16 bases sitting between them. Per germline, CDR1 DFQATT and CDR2 SNEGSKA (reference sequence). The CDR3 runs to 14 residues. The CDR3, as DNA: TGCAGTGCTATGGCTCAATCCGGAGGCTATGGCTACACCTTC. The encoded protein is CSAMAQSGGYGYTF.

This clonotype occurred a few times. J is TRBJ2-5 and V is TRBV19, with 7 bases aligning to TRBD2. Looked up from germline, CDR1 is LNHDA and CDR2 is SQIVND (reference sequence). Trimming removed 3 bases from V and 2 bases from J; junction bases left unmatched: 6. The CDR3 runs to 15 residues. DNA for the CDR3: TGTGCCAGTAGTATCCAACTAGCGCCGCAAGAGACCCAGTACTTC. Protein sequence: CASSIQLAPQETQYF.

The chain couples TRBV5-1 to TRBJ2-1, with a possible D match to TRBD1 (5 bases). V lost 4 bases and J lost 6, with 14 bases in between. CDR1 is SGHRS and CDR2 is YFSETQ in the germline V gene. The CDR3 is 14 amino acids. CDR3 loop: CASSRVDSLNEQFF. DNA of the CDR3: TGCGCCAGCAGCAGGGTCGACAGCCTCAATGAGCAGTTCTTC.

The rearrangement uses TRBV10-2 and TRBJ2-7, with 9 bases matching TRBD2. The ends lost 0 bases at V and 1 base at J; junction bases unmatched: 1. Germline V gene lookup returns CDR1 WSHSY and CDR2 SAAADI. The length of the CDR3 is 15 residues. As DNA, the CDR3 is TGCGCCAGCAGTGAGTCGACTAGCGGATCCTACGAGCAGTACTTC. It encodes CASSESTSGSYEQYF.

Comment on this clonotype: Possible read error: a much larger clone is one base away. V usage is TRBV4-1 and J usage is TRBJ1-1; D gene unclear. The CDR3 is 16 residues long. V was shortened by 0 bases and J by 4 bases, with 15 bases between the two germline ends. Germline loops: CDR1 MGHRA, CDR2 YSYEKL. CDR3 residues: CASSQEALGASTEAFF. The CDR3 DNA reads TGCGCCAGCAGCCAAGAGGCACTGGGCGCTAGCACTGAAGCTTTCTTT.

The CDR3 DNA reads TGCGCCAGCCGTACCCAGGGGTCCTACGAGCAGTACTTC. Translated, it gives CASRTQGSYEQYF. V gene TRBV5-1 combines with J gene TRBJ2-7; tentatively, D is TRBD1 (6 bases). CDR3 length equals 13 residues. The germline CDR1 and CDR2 sequences are SGHRS and YFSETQ. With 7 bases removed from V and 1 base from J, the gap between germline ends came to 12 bases. Full variable domain (remainder filled in from reference TRBV5-1 and TRBJ2-7): KAGVTQTPRYLIKTRGQQVTLSCSPISGHRSVSWYQQTPGQGLQFLFEYFSETQRNKGNFPGRFSGRQFSNSRSEMNVSTLELGDSALYLCASRTQGSYEQYFGPGTRLTVT.

The gene calls are TRBV11-3 and TRBJ2-7; 9 nucleotides align to TRBD2. V lost 5 bases and J lost 2; bases outside the gene matches: 7. This CDR3 spans 15 amino acids. Germline values: CDR1 SGHNT, CDR2 YENEEA. The CDR3 is CASSPPASGTYEQYF. CDR3 nucleotide sequence: TGTGCCAGCAGCCCTCCGGCTAGCGGGACCTACGAGCAGTACTTC.

This clonotype was seen just once. The chain employs TRBV20-1 and TRBJ2-1; a possible D gene is TRBD1 (5 bases). With 6 bases removed from V and 4 bases from J, the gap between germline ends came to 7 bases. Germline V lookup: CDR1 DFQATT, CDR2 SNEGSKA (reference sequence). The CDR3 covers 11 residues. CDR3 residues: CSAQGYNEQFF. In nucleotides, the CDR3 is TGCAGTGCCCAGGGTTACAATGAGCAGTTCTTC.

The rearrangement links TRBV7-2 to TRBJ2-2; D could derive from TRBD1 or TRBD2 (5 bases each). The CDR3 contains 15 residues. V shed 5 bases and J shed 3 bases, with 13 bases lying between them. The germline gives CDR1 SGHTA, CDR2 FQGNSA. The CDR3 is CASSIRDGYTGELFF. CDR3 DNA: TGTGCCAGCAGCATCCGGGACGGGTACACCGGGGAGCTGTTTTTT.

The gene calls are TRBV9 and TRBJ2-2; 12 bases line up with TRBD2. The V segment lost 3 bases and the J segment 7 bases; nucleotides outside the gene matches: 4. CDR3 length: 15 amino acids. Germline V gives CDR1 SGDLS, CDR2 YYNGEE. This chain's CDR3 is CASSGTSGIDGELFF. DNA of the CDR3: TGTGCCAGCAGCGGGACTAGCGGGATCGACGGGGAGCTGTTTTTT. The full variable domain, its missing parts supplied by reference TRBV9 and TRBJ2-2, is DSGVTQTPKHLITATGQRVTLRCSPRSGDLSVYWYQQSLDQGLQFLIQYYNGEERAKGNILERFSAQQFPDLHSELNLSSLELGDSALYFCASSGTSGIDGELFFGEGSRLTVL.

The chain couples TRBV7-9 to TRBJ1-1, with unresolved D. Germline V gene lookup returns CDR1 SEHNR and CDR2 FQNEAQ (reference sequence). V was shortened by 5 bases and J by 8 bases, with 12 bases between the two germline ends. The CDR3 runs 12 residues. Here the CDR3 reads CASSQGAQEAFF. The CDR3 nucleotides are TGTGCCAGCAGCCAAGGTGCCCAAGAAGCTTTCTTT.

The genes are TRBV7-8 and TRBJ2-2; a weak D match, TRBD1 (6 bases). CDR1 and CDR2 (germline): SGHVS, FQNEAQ. The CDR3 sequence is 16 residues long. V lost 2 bases, J lost 6 bases, and 16 bases lay in between. The CDR3 region is CASSLTAGVGAGELFF. The CDR3 DNA is TGTGCCAGCAGCTTAACGGCAGGGGTGGGCGCCGGGGAGCTGTTTTTT. The entire variable domain, with the rest obtained from reference TRBV7-8 and TRBJ2-2, is as follows: GAGVSQSPRYKVAKRGQDVALRCDPISGHVSLFWYQQALGQGPEFLTYFQNEAQLDKSGLPSDRFFAERPEGSVSTLKIQRTQQEDSAVYLCASSLTAGVGAGELFFGEGSRLTVL.